The 6 T cell receptor beta chains reported below all come from one sample, sequenced in a study of blood T cells in healthy people across ages. A J-beta primer mix and a sample-barcoded 5' primer were used in a second PCR of roughly 7 to 12 cycles. TCRdb reprocessed the 5' RACE reads via MiXCR and lists one record per CDR3 protein. Among about 1.8 million distinct CDR3 sequences listed, 49% were seen once. Sequencing was performed on blood. Source of these receptors: a woman aged 40 to 50 in good health.

This clonotype was counted only a few times. The V and J genes are TRBV29-1 and TRBJ2-1, with TRBD1 as a possible D gene (5 bases). Trimming took 7 bases from V and 4 from J, leaving 11 bases between them. The length of the CDR3 is 12 residues. CDR1 SQVTM and CDR2 ANQGSEA come from the germline V gene. DNA of the CDR3: TGCAGCGCCTCCCAGGGATACAATGAGCAGTTCTTC. Protein product: CSASQGYNEQFF.

This clonotype was found a few times. The chain carries TRBV4-1 and TRBJ2-4; D may be TRBD1 (5 bases). Germline V CDR1 and CDR2: MGHRA, YSYEKL. The CDR3 spans 16 residues. V gave up 4 bases and J gave up 2 bases, with 15 bases separating them. CDR3 nucleotide sequence: TGCGCCAGCAGCCCAGGGCTCCTCTCCTCCAAAAACATTCAGTACTTC. Translated: CASSPGLLSSKNIQYF.

This clonotype was counted only a few times. The J gene is TRBJ2-1, the V gene TRBV9; D gene unclear. The germline V and J ends were trimmed by 3 bases and 6 bases, with 7 bases remaining between them. This CDR3 comprises 12 residues. The germline gives CDR1 SGDLS, CDR2 YYNGEE. The CDR3 nucleotides read TGTGCCAGCAGCGGACGGCCCAATGAGCAGTTCTTC. This gives the protein CASSGRPNEQFF.

The chain combines TRBV6-1 with TRBJ2-1; D may be TRBD2 (6 bases). This CDR3 spans 14 amino acids. The V end lost 3 bases, the J end lost 6 bases, and 12 bases lay between the germline ends. Germline lookup yields CDR1 MNHNS and CDR2 SASEGT. The DNA for the CDR3 is TGTGCCAGCAGTGAGGTAGGAGGGTTCAATGAGCAGTTCTTC. The encoded protein is CASSEVGGFNEQFF.

V usage is TRBV11-2 and J usage is TRBJ2-7; 8 positions agree with TRBD2. The CDR3 extends over 16 amino acids. The germline gives CDR1 SGHAT, CDR2 FQNNGV. With 3 bases clipped from V and 7 bases from J, the junction kept 14 bases outside the gene matches. The CDR3 nucleotides are TGTGCCAGCAGCTTTTCCCATAGCGGGGCGTTCAATGAGCAGTACTTC. Protein sequence: CASSFSHSGAFNEQYF.

The chain combines TRBV7-9 with TRBJ2-1; tentative D call: TRBD2 (5 bases). Trimming took off 5 bases at V and 10 bases at J, with 15 bases between the two ends. Germline CDR1 reads SEHNR; CDR2 reads FQNEAQ (reference sequence). This CDR3 spans 13 amino acids. CDR3 amino acids: CASSQEVDGEQFF. In DNA form, the CDR3 reads TGTGCCAGCAGCCAGGAGGTAGATGGCGAGCAGTTCTTC.